The sequence of this TCR beta chain was determined in a study of shared clonotypes between healthy human individuals. Between the trimmed V and J ends, which lost 4 bases and 1 base, there was a span of 7 bases. The germline CDR1 and CDR2 sequences are SEHNR and FQNEAQ (reference sequence). The CDR3 spans 14 residues. This clone has a single count. The protocol was immunoSEQ multiplex PCR, while the TCRdb copy is restricted to in-frame clones and leaves out a portion. Of roughly 2.5 million clones in the sample, more than 90% were seen once. The chain uses TRBV7-9 and TRBJ2-2; D might be TRBD1 (5 bases). Material: naive CD4+ T cells sorted from blood. Subset given: CD45RA+ positively selected. The receptor's source is a man younger than 30 in good health. The CDR3 sequence: CASSWTKNTGELFF. In DNA, the CDR3 is TGTGCCAGCAGCTGGACAAAGAACACCGGGGAGCTGTTTTTT.